The 28 T cell receptor beta chains listed next were all sequenced from one sample in a study of blood T cell repertoires in COVID-19. TCRdb's table, derived via immunoSEQ multiplex PCR, lists solely in-frame clones and lacks some. Among almost 200,000 clones, approximately 87% were seen once, and the ten largest hold 0.65% to 0.95%. The sample consisted of peripheral blood. These receptors were taken from a woman in her 70s with acute or convalescent COVID-19.

The rearrangement joins TRBV24-1 to TRBJ2-5, with unresolved D. V shed 4 bases and J shed 2 bases, with 13 bases lying between them. The germline gives CDR1 KGHDR, CDR2 SFDVKD. The CDR3 has 15 residues. In nucleotides, the CDR3 is TGTGCCACCAGTGACCCCGGGTCCCGGCAAGAGACCCAGTACTTC. Its translation: CATSDPGSRQETQYF.

The chain uses TRBV7-6 and TRBJ2-3; the match to TRBD1 covers 10 bases. Germline CDR1 reads SGHVS; CDR2 reads FNYEAQ. J was trimmed by 9 bases and V by 4 bases; bases with no gene match: 16. The CDR3 contains 17 residues. This CDR3 reads CASSWDRGTGVEKTQYF. CDR3 DNA: TGTGCCAGCAGCTGGGATAGGGGGACAGGGGTGGAAAAAACGCAGTATTTT.

The rearrangement links TRBV29-1 to TRBJ1-2; a possible D gene is TRBD1 (5 bases). The CDR3 covers 12 residues. Deletions cut 3 bases from V and 6 bases from J, with 11 bases between. Per germline, CDR1 SQVTM and CDR2 ANQGSEA. The CDR3 sequence: CSVEPGMDGYTF. DNA for the CDR3: TGCAGCGTTGAGCCAGGGATGGATGGCTACACCTTC.

The chain recombines TRBV27 with TRBJ2-5, with TRBD1 identical over 11 bases. CDR1 is MNHEY and CDR2 is SMNVEV in the germline V gene (reference sequence). The junction had 6 bases not matched to a gene; V was cut back by 5 bases and J by 4 bases. The CDR3 length is 15 residues. The CDR3: CASSLGQGARETQYF. Here the CDR3 DNA reads TGTGCCAGCAGTCTTGGACAGGGGGCTCGAGAGACCCAGTACTTC.

This chain uses TRBV14 with TRBJ2-5, with 8 bases aligning to TRBD2. From germline, CDR1 is SGHDN and CDR2 FVKESK. The CDR3 spans 15 residues. The trim removed 4 bases at V and 4 bases at J, leaving 8 bases unmatched. The CDR3 DNA reads as TGTGCCAGCAGCCCCGGGACTAGGACTACAGAGACCCAGTACTTC. Protein: CASSPGTRTTETQYF.

The V gene is TRBV5-1, the J gene TRBJ2-7; 7 nucleotides agree with TRBD1. The junction had 4 bases not matched to a gene; V was cut back by 4 bases and J by 0 bases. The CDR3 consists of 14 residues. The germline V gene has CDR1 SGHRS and CDR2 YFSETQ. In nucleotides, the CDR3 is TGCGCCAGCAGCGCACAGGGGAGCTCCTACGAGCAGTACTTC. Translated, it gives CASSAQGSSYEQYF. Full variable domain (remainder filled in from reference TRBV5-1 and TRBJ2-7): KAGVTQTPRYLIKTRGQQVTLSCSPISGHRSVSWYQQTPGQGLQFLFEYFSETQRNKGNFPGRFSGRQFSNSRSEMNVSTLELGDSALYLCASSAQGSSYEQYFGPGTRLTVT.

The gene calls are TRBV5-1 and TRBJ2-3, with 10 bases that match TRBD2. The CDR3 consists of 16 residues. J gave up 0 bases and V 4 bases, and 5 bases lay outside the gene matches. Germline lookup yields CDR1 SGHRS and CDR2 YFSETQ. The CDR3 reads CASSLNSGRSTDTQYF. The CDR3 DNA is TGCGCCAGCAGCCTGAATAGCGGGAGGAGCACAGATACGCAGTATTTT.

This rearrangement joins TRBV11-2 to TRBJ1-1; maybe TRBD1 (6 bases). V gave up 2 bases and J gave up 5 bases, with 12 bases separating them. CDR1 and CDR2 (germline): SGHAT, FQNNGV. The CDR3 totals 14 residues. The CDR3 DNA reads as TGTGCCAGCAGCTTACTCTCAGGGGTGACTGAAGCTTTCTTT. It specifies CASSLLSGVTEAFF.

This chain connects TRBV28 to TRBJ1-1, with a possible D match to TRBD1 (5 bases). Germline V gene sequence: CDR1 MDHEN, CDR2 SYDVKM. Between the trimmed V and J ends, which lost 6 bases and 3 bases, there was a span of 17 bases. The CDR3 length is 15 residues. CDR3 sequence: CASSPPRAPDTEAFF. CDR3 nucleotides: TGTGCCAGCAGCCCCCCCAGGGCTCCAGACACTGAAGCTTTCTTT.

V and J are TRBV9 and TRBJ1-3, with 10 bases that match TRBD1. Losses at the gene ends were 4 bases for V and 9 bases for J; bases not matched to a gene: 19. Germline CDR1 and CDR2: SGDLS and YYNGEE. The CDR3 is 18 amino acids. In nucleotides, the CDR3 is TGTGCCAGCAGCCTCGAGATGGGGGGACAGGGGCCAAGAGGCACCATATATTTT. Amino acid sequence: CASSLEMGGQGPRGTIYF.

The chain employs TRBV2 and TRBJ2-7, with D possibly being TRBD2 (5 bases). The CDR3 has 11 residues. Between the trimmed V and J ends, which lost 7 bases and 2 bases, there was a span of 6 bases. Germline values: CDR1 SNHLY, CDR2 FYNNEI. CDR3 bases: TGTGCCAGCAATAGCGCCTACGAGCAGTACTTC. Encoded protein: CASNSAYEQYF.

The chain is built from TRBV24-1 and TRBJ1-1; a possible D gene is TRBD1 (5 bases). The V end lost 5 bases, the J end lost 1 base, and 7 bases lay between the germline ends. The CDR3 loop spans 13 amino acids. CDR1 and CDR2 (germline): KGHDR, SFDVKD. The CDR3 DNA reads as TGTGCCACCAGTGGGGGGGGGAACACTGAAGCTTTCTTT. Translating it yields CATSGGGNTEAFF.

The chain is built from TRBV5-1 and TRBJ2-1; D may be TRBD2 (5 bases). With 0 bases removed from V and 5 bases from J, the gap between germline ends came to 15 bases. The CDR3 runs to 16 residues. The germline gives CDR1 SGHRS, CDR2 YFSETQ. In DNA, the CDR3 is TGCGCCAGCAGCTTGGCCGTGGCTAGCAGACACAATGAGCAGTTCTTC. Its translation is CASSLAVASRHNEQFF.

V usage is TRBV9 and J usage is TRBJ2-1; TRBD2 matches at 16 bases. This CDR3 comprises 20 residues. Germline V gene lookup returns CDR1 SGDLS and CDR2 YYNGEE. V was clipped by 0 bases and J by 0 bases; unmatched bases: 6. The CDR3 nucleotides are TGTGCCAGCAGCGTAGGGGGGACTAGCGGGAGGGGTAGCTCCTACAATGAGCAGTTCTTC. This sequence encodes CASSVGGTSGRGSSYNEQFF.

The chain combines TRBV19 with TRBJ1-1; D is unresolved. Germline lookup yields CDR1 LNHDA and CDR2 SQIVND (reference sequence). V was pared by 5 bases and J by 0 bases, with 7 bases between. CDR3 length: 13 residues. CDR3 sequence reads: CASSGTLNTEAFF. DNA for the CDR3: TGTGCCAGTAGTGGCACCCTGAACACTGAAGCTTTCTTT.

The V call is TRBV19, the J call TRBJ2-3, with 7 bases matching TRBD2. Unmatched junction bases numbered 6, after V lost 6 bases and J lost 0 bases. The CDR3 length is 15 residues. In germline, CDR1 is LNHDA, CDR2 SQIVND (reference sequence). CDR3: CASRLGGVSTDTQYF. CDR3 DNA: TGTGCCAGTAGATTGGGGGGGGTTAGCACAGATACGCAGTATTTT.

The chain couples TRBV5-1 to TRBJ1-4, with a possible D match to TRBD1 (5 bases). The CDR3 extends over 14 amino acids. V shed 0 bases and J shed 5 bases, with 8 bases lying between them. Germline lookup yields CDR1 SGHRS and CDR2 YFSETQ. The CDR3 sequence is CASSLERGNEKLFF. The CDR3 DNA reads as TGCGCCAGCAGCTTGGAAAGGGGCAATGAAAAACTGTTTTTT. The variable domain in full, with the rest retrieved from reference TRBV5-1 and TRBJ1-4, is KAGVTQTPRYLIKTRGQQVTLSCSPISGHRSVSWYQQTPGQGLQFLFEYFSETQRNKGNFPGRFSGRQFSNSRSEMNVSTLELGDSALYLCASSLERGNEKLFFGSGTQLSVL.

J is TRBJ1-1 and V is TRBV4-1; D call uncertain. CDR1 and CDR2 from the germline V gene are MGHRA and YSYEKL. CDR3 length: 13 residues. Trimming stripped 0 bases from V and 4 bases from J, with 6 bases between. The CDR3: CASSQDGGTEAFF. CDR3 DNA: TGCGCCAGCAGCCAAGATGGAGGCACTGAAGCTTTCTTT.

The chain carries TRBV7-3 and TRBJ2-2, with D possibly TRBD1 on 5 matching bases. Germline CDR1 and CDR2: SGHTA and FQGTGA. There are 14 residues in the CDR3. The V gene lost 3 bases and the J gene lost 6 bases, with 11 bases spanning the gap. The CDR3 region is CASSFGAESGELFF. The DNA of the CDR3 is TGTGCCAGCAGCTTTGGGGCAGAGTCCGGGGAGCTGTTTTTT. The full variable domain, with the rest looked up from reference TRBV7-3 and TRBJ2-2, is GAGVSQTPSNKVTEKGKYVELRCDPISGHTALYWYRQSLGQGPEFLIYFQGTGAADDSGLPNDRFFAVRPEGSVSTLKIQRTERGDSAVYLCASSFGAESGELFFGEGSRLTVL.

V and J are TRBV3-1 (or the pseudogene TRBV3-2) and TRBJ2-3, with D possibly TRBD1 on 5 matching bases. CDR3 length: 14 amino acids. The ends were cut back, 5 bases at V and 4 bases at J, with 13 bases in the middle. Germline V gene sequence: CDR1 LGHDT, CDR2 YNNKEL (reference sequence). The CDR3 loop is CASSSSRGADTQYF. The CDR3 bases are TGTGCCAGCAGCTCTTCAAGGGGTGCAGATACGCAGTATTTT.

J is TRBJ2-1 and V is TRBV9; D unresolved. The germline gives CDR1 SGDLS, CDR2 YYNGEE. The germline V and J ends were trimmed by 4 bases and 7 bases, with 18 bases remaining between them. The CDR3 is 15 residues long. For the CDR3, the DNA is TGTGCCAGCAGCCAAGCCCCTCTAGGTGGGAATGAGCAGTTCTTC. It encodes CASSQAPLGGNEQFF.

This rearrangement joins TRBV5-5 to TRBJ1-4; D possibly corresponds to TRBD1 (6 bases). The CDR3 covers 15 residues. Germline loops: CDR1 SGHKS, CDR2 YYEKEE (reference sequence). Trimming took 3 bases from V and 6 from J, leaving 15 bases between them. CDR3 bases: TGTGCCAGCAGCTGGGACAACTTGGGTGATGAAAAACTGTTTTTT. Protein sequence: CASSWDNLGDEKLFF.

The genes are TRBV6-5 and TRBJ1-1; 8 nucleotides line up with TRBD1. CDR1 and CDR2 (germline): MNHEY, SVGAGI. With 6 bases clipped from V and 0 bases from J, the junction kept 6 bases outside the gene matches. The CDR3 contains 15 residues. CDR3 DNA: TGTGCCAGCAGCGGGCAGGGGGCGCTGAACACTGAAGCTTTCTTT. Translated: CASSGQGALNTEAFF.

The chain carries TRBV19 and TRBJ1-5; D gene uncertain. Between the trimmed V and J ends, which lost 0 bases and 1 base, there was a span of 13 bases. The CDR3 extends over 17 amino acids. Germline CDR1 is LNHDA and CDR2 is SQIVND (reference sequence). Here the CDR3 reads CASSIESRGGSNQPQHF. As DNA, the CDR3 is TGTGCCAGTAGTATAGAGTCGCGAGGAGGCAGCAATCAGCCCCAGCATTTT. The full variable domain, with the rest looked up from reference TRBV19 and TRBJ1-5, is DGGITQSPKYLFRKEGQNVTLSCEQNLNHDAMYWYRQDPGQGLRLIYYSQIVNDFQKGDIAEGYSVSREKKESFPLTVTSAQKNPTAFYLCASSIESRGGSNQPQHFGDGTRLSIL.

This clone was seen only once. The genes are TRBV11-2 and TRBJ2-6, with D maybe TRBD1 (6 bases). Trimming took 9 bases from V and 0 from J, leaving 12 bases between them. The CDR3 extends over 15 amino acids. The germline V gene has CDR1 SGHAT and CDR2 FQNNGV. DNA for the CDR3: TGTGCCAGTCTTCCAGGGGCCTCTGGGGCCAACGTCCTGACTTTC. It codes for CASLPGASGANVLTF.

V and J are TRBV7-2 and TRBJ2-3; TRBD2 matches at 15 bases. The germline CDR1 and CDR2 sequences are SGHTA and FQGNSA. This CDR3 contains 18 residues. With V trimmed by 1 base and J by 0 bases, 2 bases remained unmatched. The CDR3 sequence is CASSLVGLAGGSTDTQYF. CDR3 bases: TGTGCCAGCAGCTTAGTCGGACTAGCGGGAGGGAGCACAGATACGCAGTATTTT. Combining the CDR3 with reference TRBV7-2 and TRBJ2-3 gives the whole variable domain GAGVSQSPSNKVTEKGKDVELRCDPISGHTALYWYRQSLGQGLEFLIYFQGNSAPDKSGLPSDRFSAERTGGSVSTLTIQRTQQEDSAVYLCASSLVGLAGGSTDTQYFGPGTRLTVL.

The rearrangement uses TRBV6-5 and TRBJ2-1; 9 nucleotides match TRBD1. The germline V gene has CDR1 MNHEY and CDR2 SVGAGI. J gave up 7 bases and V 3 bases, and 10 bases lay outside the gene matches. The CDR3 has 16 amino acids. CDR3 in amino acids: CASSYTGTGLSNEQFF. As DNA, the CDR3 is TGTGCCAGCAGTTATACCGGGACAGGGTTAAGTAATGAGCAGTTCTTC.

The V and J genes are TRBV24-1 and TRBJ2-1; 9 nucleotides match TRBD1. CDR1 and CDR2 (germline): KGHDR, SFDVKD. V was clipped by 5 bases and J by 3 bases; unmatched bases: 10. This CDR3 contains 17 residues. The CDR3 here is CATSAPGMGQGYNEQFF. The CDR3 nucleotides are TGTGCCACCAGTGCCCCGGGGATGGGACAGGGCTACAATGAGCAGTTCTTC.